The 3 T cell receptor beta chains below come from one sample, sequenced in a study of blood T cell repertoires in COVID-19. The assay was immunoSEQ multiplex PCR, and TCRdb's table has in-frame clones only and misses some. This sample has over 130,000 clones, with 88% found just once. The sequencing sample was made of peripheral blood. The receptors here all came from a human donor in a cohort sampled during active COVID-19.

V is TRBV24-1 and J is TRBJ2-5; 10 bases align to TRBD2. The CDR3 is made up of 16 amino acids. Germline V gene lookup returns CDR1 KGHDR and CDR2 SFDVKD. The trim removed 4 bases at V and 4 bases at J, leaving 8 bases unmatched. The CDR3 bases are TGTGCCACCAGTGACAATAGCGGGGGGCGGAGAGAGACCCAGTACTTC. This translates into CATSDNSGGRRETQYF.

This rearrangement joins TRBV15 to TRBJ2-5; no clear D gene. Germline V CDR1 and CDR2: LNHNV, YYDKDF (reference sequence). The CDR3 runs 14 residues. Trimming stripped 5 bases from V and 2 bases from J, with 12 bases between. The CDR3 coding sequence is TGTGCCACCAGCGTAAGCTCCGGGCAAGAGACCCAGTACTTC. It specifies CATSVSSGQETQYF. Drawing the rest from reference TRBV15 and TRBJ2-5, the complete variable domain is DAMVIQNPRYQVTQFGKPVTLSCSQTLNHNVMYWYQQKSSQAPKLLFHYYDKDFNNEADTPDNFQSRRPNTSFCFLDIRSPGLGDTAMYLCATSVSSGQETQYFGPGTRLLVL.

The chain is built from TRBV7-6 and TRBJ2-5, with TRBD2 matching over 14 bases. The CDR3 covers 17 residues. V lost 5 bases, J lost 2 bases, and 7 bases stayed unmatched. Germline V gene sequence: CDR1 SGHVS, CDR2 FNYEAQ. CDR3 sequence (DNA): TGTGCCAGCAGCCGACTAGCGGGGGGGCGGCGTCAAGAGACCCAGTACTTC. Residues: CASSRLAGGRRQETQYF.